This section outlines one T cell receptor (beta chain) sequence together with its context. This clonotype came up many times. The antigen it binds to is not known. The sample holds no much larger clone one base away, and base qualities are not on file. This specimen's time point label, interpreted: newly diagnosed GD, antithyroid drugs for less than 3 months. RNA was extracted from PBMCs in TRIzol for both TCR sequencing and RNA sequencing. The diagnosis of Graves' disease followed American Thyroid Association guidelines. The patients came from an endocrinology department in Xi'an, China. Each patient gave 7 to 9.5 milliliters of peripheral blood, collected in an EDTA anticoagulant tube. Ficoll Paque Plus density gradient separation was used to isolate PBMCs, and no additional T cell sorting was done. An Agilent 2100 Bioanalyzer and agarose gel were used to check RNA quality, while a NanoDrop 2000 measured RNA concentration.

This sample is drawn from a study of regulatory T cells in long-lasting Graves disease (dated by TCRdb to about 2021). The study in broad terms: Patients with newly diagnosed Graves' disease had been on antithyroid drugs for under 3 months. A total of 35 or so samples were covered by TCR sequencing, comprising some 13 persistent and about 20 newly diagnosed Graves' disease patients. The study was registered as a clinical trial and conducted in China. This study used TCR sequencing and RNA sequencing of peripheral blood to compare persistent Graves' disease patients against newly diagnosed Graves' disease patients.

The investigation overall reported the following: As a limitation, the authors acknowledged that the small sample size may reduce accuracy. Preferential use of TRBV28, TRBJ1-2 and TRBJ2-5 was observed in persistent disease, whereas TRBV20-1 and TRBJ2-1 were favored in newly diagnosed disease. The study examined only peripheral blood because the primary lesion, thyroid tissue, could not be accessed. Sequencing and analysis were restricted to the TCR beta chain. Compared with newly diagnosed patients, persistent Graves' disease patients had lower TCR Shannon entropy and fewer highly expanded clones, which suggests clonal expansion. A larger number of public clonotypes was shared among persistent patients (around 2,700) than among newly diagnosed patients (approximately 1,000).

The library was prepared using multiplex PCR. This sample was sequenced with an Illumina HiSeq 4000. To build TCR beta libraries, CDR3 regions were amplified by Arm-PCR using iRepertoire HTBI primers. PCR products were gel purified before sequencing. As for how the authors treated the data: Across samples, about 63 TRBV and 13 to 15 TRBJ segments were identified and used for gene usage analysis of CDR3 amino acid clonotypes. Filtered high-quality paired reads were merged into contigs using COPE and FqMerger. BLAST was used to align contigs to IMGT TRBV, TRBD and TRBJ reference genes, and CDR3 was defined according to IMGT. Highly expanded clones were defined as clonotypes with a frequency above 0.1%. Shannon entropy was used to measure repertoire diversity, and the Gini coefficient was used to measure V-J evenness. Clonotypes shared by more than one individual were considered public. TCRdb reprocessing: public reads trimmed at Q25 with fastp, clones called with MiXCR, in-frame beta chains kept. Records with the same CDR3 protein are collapsed into one entry carrying the most frequent genes and DNA. These V and J calls originate from TCRdb's pipeline instead of the authors' own analysis. This sample lists some 410,000 distinct CDR3 sequences; roughly 17% were detected once. The ten largest clones capture about 10% of the sample.

In the germline V gene (reference sequence), CDR1 corresponds to DFQATT and CDR2 to SNEGSKA. The V end gives up 6 bases and the J end 1 base, leaving 7 bases in the junction not matched to a gene. Reading from cysteine to phenylalanine, the CDR3 counts 14 amino acids. CDR3 DNA is the only sequence kept; it has 42 bases, read in frame from the first base. This sample was shared with a second study, whose subject was T cells in Graves' hyperthyroidism and ophthalmopathy. Per that second paper: Stable Graves' hyperthyroidism was defined as no progression to ophthalmopathy during 18 months of follow-up. The hyperthyroidism patients were between 18 and 65 years old and newly diagnosed, with a disease duration of less than 2 months. Exclusion was applied to patients with uncontrolled infections, other autoimmune diseases, pregnancy or lactation. Diagnoses relied on clinical symptoms, serum thyroxine and TRAb, thyroid ultrasound and orbital computed tomography. The TCR CDR3 was subjected to a first round of RT-PCR using the HTBI primer set and the Qiagen OneStep RT-PCR kit. Most expanded thyroid clonotypes (frequency above 0.001) were also detected in blood, a finding suggesting that blood repertoires may reflect thyroid immune responses. A model built on a 13 V-J signature distinguished ophthalmopathy from stable hyperthyroidism, reaching 85% to 90% sensitivity and about 81% specificity in cross-validation and 80%/75% in testing. In validation, the model predicted progression to ophthalmopathy a median of roughly six months before onset, with roughly 68% sensitivity and more than 72% specificity. To identify TCR V-J signatures that set the groups apart, the researchers used a discovery cohort of 100 or so patients, made up of about 44 with Graves' ophthalmopathy and approximately 57 with stable Graves' hyperthyroidism. Whether ophthalmopathy could be predicted prospectively was tested in an independent validation cohort made up of about 18 hyperthyroidism patients plus 17 patients who later progressed to ophthalmopathy. For training and testing, the roughly 97 patients in the discovery cohort were randomly divided in a 7:3 ratio. In roughly six Graves' hyperthyroidism patients, the study also compared T-cell repertoires from thyroid tissue with T-cell repertoires from blood. Following sampling, methimazole starting at 30 mg daily was given to hyperthyroidism patients, and high-dose intravenous methylprednisolone was given to ophthalmopathy patients. A second multiplex PCR round built the libraries, followed by size selection and purification. Libraries were sequenced paired-end with 100 bp reads on an Illumina HiSeq2000. SOAPnuke was used to process the raw data, throwing out any read that contained adapters or uncalled bases, had a mean Phred below 15, or lacked an exact constant-primer or identifier match. COPE v1.2.5 was used to merge high-quality paired reads, and clonotypes were defined as unique nucleotide sequences. MiTCR v1.1 was used to align the clonotypes against IMGT TRBV, TRBD and TRBJ reference segments. Only V-J combinations with frequency above 0.0001, covering 98% to 99.2% of repertoires, were analysed. A TCS score was defined as the ratio of F50 (clonal expansion) to E x V (chaos), with BLOSUM62-based TCRdist applied between CDR3 peptides within each V-J. Welch's t-statistics and random forest reduced around 510 V-J features to about 12, which were used in a naive Bayes classifier (R e1071). No statistical method was used to set the sample size in advance, and investigators knew the group allocation. According to the paper, TCR Vbeta CDR3 sequencing was carried out on approximately 140 peripheral blood samples, which came from 40 to 45 ophthalmopathy, 70 to 80 hyperthyroidism and roughly 17 progressor patients.

This clonotype was sampled from a woman in her twenties or thirties with Graves disease. Donor details come from another sample of the same person, matched by shared clones. Recombination linked TRBV20-1 to TRBJ2-3; the junction holds 7 bases that match TRBD2. The sample consisted of peripheral blood mononuclear cells (PBMCs), taken at new diagnosis, from a patient treated with antithyroid drugs. The nucleotides read TGCAGTGCAATCTGGAGCGGGGGCACAGATACGCAGTATTTT. This is translated as CSAIWSGGTDTQYF.